The 9 T cell receptor beta chains reported below all come from one sample, sequenced in a study of blood T cell repertoires in COVID-19. This table comes from immunoSEQ multiplex PCR, and its TCRdb copy is limited to in-frame clones, with some not included. The data contain 200,000 to 250,000 clones, 90% of them seen just once; the ten biggest clones take up under 3.5%. Sequencing used peripheral blood. The receptors were sampled from a man aged 30-40 years with COVID-19, enrolled during active disease.

This clone was detected only a few times. The chain combines TRBV4-3 with TRBJ1-2; 11 bases are a match to TRBD1. The CDR3 contains 16 residues. Per the germline V gene, CDR1 is LGHNA and CDR2 is YSLEER. The trim removed 2 bases at V and 4 bases at J, leaving 6 bases unmatched. The CDR3 nucleotides are TGCGCCAGCAGCCAAAAAACCGGGACAGGGGGCTATGGCTACACCTTC. Translation: CASSQKTGTGGYGYTF.

This clone showed up just once. J is TRBJ1-5 and V is TRBV27; TRBD1 matches at 7 bases. Germline V gives CDR1 MNHEY, CDR2 SMNVEV (reference sequence). J was trimmed by 5 bases and V by 5 bases; bases with no gene match: 6. CDR3 length: 14 residues. CDR3 in amino acids: CASSEQGPDQPQHF. CDR3 bases: TGTGCCAGCAGTGAACAGGGGCCCGATCAGCCCCAGCATTTT.

The CDR3, as DNA: TGTGCCAGCAGTTACGGCGGCAGGGCGGACACTGAAGCTTTCTTT. Translated, it gives CASSYGGRADTEAFF. The chain combines TRBV6-5 with TRBJ1-1, with D maybe TRBD1 (5 bases). Trimming pared 2 bases from V and 3 bases from J, leaving 13 bases between. The CDR3 spans 15 residues. Germline assignment: CDR1 MNHEY and CDR2 SVGAGI.

The chain links TRBV6-2 or TRBV6-3 to TRBJ2-3; D might be TRBD2 (6 bases). This CDR3 has 16 residues. The V end was cut by 6 bases, the J end by 8 bases, with 24 bases between. Looked up from germline, CDR1 is MNHEY and CDR2 is SVGEGT. Here the CDR3 reads CASSPYGGGIHGTQYF. The CDR3, as DNA: TGTGCCAGCAGCCCCTACGGGGGTGGGATTCATGGTACGCAGTATTTT.

The J gene is TRBJ2-1, the V gene TRBV29-1; D perhaps matches TRBD1 (6 bases). The ends were cut back, 5 bases at V and 8 bases at J, with 16 bases in the middle. Germline CDR1 SQVTM, CDR2 ANQGSEA. The CDR3 extends over 13 amino acids. In DNA, the CDR3 is TGCAGCGTTAGGGGGTGGTCAGGTCATGAGCAGTTCTTC. Protein sequence: CSVRGWSGHEQFF.

By share of the sample, this clone is medium-sized. The J gene is TRBJ2-5, the V gene TRBV7-9, with D perhaps TRBD1 (6 bases). The length of the CDR3 is 16 residues. In germline, CDR1 is SEHNR, CDR2 FQNEAQ (reference sequence). Trimming left V 2 bases short and J 5 bases short, with 18 bases between. CDR3: CASSLRQTGMRETQYF. CDR3 nucleotides: TGTGCCAGCAGCTTAAGGCAAACAGGGATGCGCGAGACCCAGTACTTC.

The rearrangement links TRBV10-2 to TRBJ1-2, with 7 bases that match TRBD1. This CDR3 spans 15 amino acids. The junction had 5 bases not matched to a gene; V was cut back by 1 base and J by 3 bases. Germline V gives CDR1 WSHSY, CDR2 SAAADI. The CDR3 bases are TGCGCCAGCAGTGAGTACCACAGGGGCGACTATGGCTACACCTTC. Amino acid sequence: CASSEYHRGDYGYTF.

This clone has only one observation. The V call is TRBV4-3, the J call TRBJ2-3; TRBD2 aligns across 11 bases. CDR3 length equals 14 residues. Germline assignment: CDR1 LGHNA and CDR2 YSLEER. V trimming: 5 bases; J trimming: 6 bases; junction bases outside the gene matches: 4. CDR3 bases: TGCGCCAGCAGCTTAGCGGGAGGGCTGGATACGCAGTATTTT. Translating it yields CASSLAGGLDTQYF.

The chain joins TRBV29-1 to TRBJ1-1; D is ambiguous. Trimming removed 7 bases from V and 0 bases from J, with 12 bases in between. The CDR3 covers 13 residues. Germline V gene data show CDR1 as SQVTM and CDR2 as ANQGSEA. The CDR3 DNA sequence: TGCAGCGCCTTGACATTCATGAACACTGAAGCTTTCTTT. Translated: CSALTFMNTEAFF. Based on the CDR3 plus reference TRBV29-1 and TRBJ1-1, the full variable domain is SAVISQKPSRDICQRGTSLTIQCQVDSQVTMMFWYRQQPGQSLTLIATANQGSEATYESGFVIDKFPISRPNLTFSTLTVSNMSPEDSSIYLCSALTFMNTEAFFGQGTRLTVV.